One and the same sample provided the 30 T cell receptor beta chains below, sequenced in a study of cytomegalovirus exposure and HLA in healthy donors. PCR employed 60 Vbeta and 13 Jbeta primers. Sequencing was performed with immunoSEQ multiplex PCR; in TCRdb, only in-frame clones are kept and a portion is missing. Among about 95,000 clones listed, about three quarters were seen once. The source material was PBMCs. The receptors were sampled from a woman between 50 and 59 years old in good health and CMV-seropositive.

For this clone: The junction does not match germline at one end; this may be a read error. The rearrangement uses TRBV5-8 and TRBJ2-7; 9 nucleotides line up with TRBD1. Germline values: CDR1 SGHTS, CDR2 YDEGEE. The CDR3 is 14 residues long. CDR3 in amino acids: CASRLDRGEDEQYF. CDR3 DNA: TGTGCCAGCAGGTTGGACAGGGGCGAGGACGAGCAGTACTTC.

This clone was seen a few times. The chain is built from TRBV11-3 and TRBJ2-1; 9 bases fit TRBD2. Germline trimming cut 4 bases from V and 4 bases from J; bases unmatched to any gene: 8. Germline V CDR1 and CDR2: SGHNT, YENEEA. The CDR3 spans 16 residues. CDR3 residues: CASSSDTSGQYNEQFF. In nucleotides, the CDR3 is TGTGCCAGCAGCTCCGACACTAGCGGGCAATACAATGAGCAGTTCTTC.

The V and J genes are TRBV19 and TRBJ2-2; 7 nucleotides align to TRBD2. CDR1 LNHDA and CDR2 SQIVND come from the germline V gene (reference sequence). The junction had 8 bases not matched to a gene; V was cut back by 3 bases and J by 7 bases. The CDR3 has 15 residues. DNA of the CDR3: TGTGCCAGTAGTATGGGAGGGGCTGGGGTCGGGGAGCTGTTTTTT. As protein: CASSMGGAGVGELFF.

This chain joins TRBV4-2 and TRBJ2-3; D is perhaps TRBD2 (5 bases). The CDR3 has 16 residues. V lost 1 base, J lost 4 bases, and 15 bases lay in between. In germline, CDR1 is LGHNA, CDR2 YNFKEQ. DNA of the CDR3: TGTGCCAGCAGCCAAGGAGGGTCCCCATTCCCAGATACGCAGTATTTT. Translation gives CASSQGGSPFPDTQYF.

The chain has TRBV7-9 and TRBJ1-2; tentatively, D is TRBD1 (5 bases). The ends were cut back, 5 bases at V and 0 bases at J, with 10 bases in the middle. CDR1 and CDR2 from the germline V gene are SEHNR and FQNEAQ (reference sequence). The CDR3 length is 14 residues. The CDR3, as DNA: TGTGCCAGCAGCCCGAAGGGGACTAACTATGGCTACACCTTC. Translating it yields CASSPKGTNYGYTF.

The CDR3 DNA follows: TGTGCCAGCAGTTACCAACTAACCGGGACTCCTGGCGAGCAGTACTTC. Its translation: CASSYQLTGTPGEQYF. The chain links TRBV6-6 to TRBJ2-7, with a weak D call TRBD2 (6 bases). Trimming pared 2 bases from V and 6 bases from J, leaving 20 bases between. The CDR3 is 16 residues long. Germline V lookup: CDR1 MNHNY, CDR2 SVGAGI (reference sequence).

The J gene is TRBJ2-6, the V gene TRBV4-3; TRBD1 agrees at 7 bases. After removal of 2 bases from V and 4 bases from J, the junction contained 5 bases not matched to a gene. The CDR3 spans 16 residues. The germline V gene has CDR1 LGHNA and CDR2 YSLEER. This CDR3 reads CASSQSTGTGANVLTF. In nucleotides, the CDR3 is TGCGCCAGCAGCCAATCGACAGGGACCGGGGCCAACGTCCTGACTTTC.

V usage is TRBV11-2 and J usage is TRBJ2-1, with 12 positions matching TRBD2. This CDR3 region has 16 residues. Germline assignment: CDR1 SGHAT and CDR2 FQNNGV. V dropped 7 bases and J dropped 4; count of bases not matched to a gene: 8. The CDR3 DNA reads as TGTGCCAGCACCCCCGGGACTAGCGGGTTATACAATGAGCAGTTCTTC. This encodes CASTPGTSGLYNEQFF.

Here the CDR3 DNA reads TGTGCCAGCAGTGTACCACGAACAGACAGGGGGCTAAGCGGAAAACTGTTTTTT. Translating it yields CASSVPRTDRGLSGKLFF. The gene calls are TRBV28 and TRBJ1-4; 10 bases fit TRBD1. CDR3 length: 18 residues. V lost 5 bases to trimming and J lost 10 bases; unmatched junction nucleotides: 19. Germline-derived CDR1 and CDR2 are MDHEN and SYDVKM.

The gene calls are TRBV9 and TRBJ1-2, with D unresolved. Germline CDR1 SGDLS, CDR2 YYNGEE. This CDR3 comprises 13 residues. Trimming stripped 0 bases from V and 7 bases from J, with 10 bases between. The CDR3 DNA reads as TGTGCCAGCAGCGTAGTCGGGGTCGGTGGCTACACCTTC. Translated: CASSVVGVGGYTF.

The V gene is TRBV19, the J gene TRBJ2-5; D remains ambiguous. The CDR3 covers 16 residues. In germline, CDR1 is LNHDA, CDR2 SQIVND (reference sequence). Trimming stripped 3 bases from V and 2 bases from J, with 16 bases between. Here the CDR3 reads CASSIASAMGQETQYF. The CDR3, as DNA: TGTGCCAGTAGTATTGCCAGCGCGATGGGTCAAGAGACCCAGTACTTC.

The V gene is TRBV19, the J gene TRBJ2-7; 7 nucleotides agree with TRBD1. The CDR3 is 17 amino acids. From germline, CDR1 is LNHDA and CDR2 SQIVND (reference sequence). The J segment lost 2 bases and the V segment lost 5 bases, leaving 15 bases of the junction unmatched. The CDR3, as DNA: TGTGCCAGTAGTGTACAGGGGTATCCGTTCACCCCCTACGAGCAGTACTTC. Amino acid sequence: CASSVQGYPFTPYEQYF.

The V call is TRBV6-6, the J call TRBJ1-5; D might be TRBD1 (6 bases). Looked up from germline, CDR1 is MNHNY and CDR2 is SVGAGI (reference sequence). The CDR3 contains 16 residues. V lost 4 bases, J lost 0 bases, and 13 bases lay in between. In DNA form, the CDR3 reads TGTGCCAGCAGTTCCTCAGACAGGCCTAGCAATCAGCCCCAGCATTTT. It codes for CASSSSDRPSNQPQHF.

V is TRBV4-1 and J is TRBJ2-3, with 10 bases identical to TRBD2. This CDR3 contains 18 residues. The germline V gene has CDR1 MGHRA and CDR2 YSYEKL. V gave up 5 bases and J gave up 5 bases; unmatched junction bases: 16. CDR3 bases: TGCGCCAGCAGCACCGGCCTAGCGGGAGTGGTTAGGGAAGATACGCAGTATTTT. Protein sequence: CASSTGLAGVVREDTQYF.

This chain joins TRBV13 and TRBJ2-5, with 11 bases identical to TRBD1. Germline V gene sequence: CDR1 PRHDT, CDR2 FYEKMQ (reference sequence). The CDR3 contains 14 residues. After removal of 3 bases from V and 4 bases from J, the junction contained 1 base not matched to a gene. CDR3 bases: TGTGCCAGCAGCTTGGGGACAGGGGGAGAGACCCAGTACTTC. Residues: CASSLGTGGETQYF.

The CDR3 DNA is TGTGCCAGCAGCGCCGGGGCAGGGGGGCAGTACTTC. Translation: CASSAGAGGQYF. The chain has TRBV9 and TRBJ2-7; 7 bases agree with TRBD1. CDR3 length: 12 residues. The V segment lost 3 bases and the J segment 9 bases; nucleotides outside the gene matches: 6. CDR1 and CDR2 from the germline V gene are SGDLS and YYNGEE.

CDR3 nucleotides: TGTGCCAGCAGTCTCAGGAGGAGCTCCTACAATGAGCAGTTCTTC. Translating it yields CASSLRRSSYNEQFF. The chain combines TRBV28 with TRBJ2-1; TRBD2 is a possible D gene (5 bases). Trimming took off 5 bases at V and 0 bases at J, with 11 bases between the two ends. The CDR3 is made up of 15 amino acids. Germline V lookup: CDR1 MDHEN, CDR2 SYDVKM.

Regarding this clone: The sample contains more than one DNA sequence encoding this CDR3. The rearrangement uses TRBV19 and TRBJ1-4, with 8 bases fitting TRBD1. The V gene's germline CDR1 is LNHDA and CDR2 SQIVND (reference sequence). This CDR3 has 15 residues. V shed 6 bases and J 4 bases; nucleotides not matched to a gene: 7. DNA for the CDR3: TGTGCCAGTAGGCCAGACAGGGGTGGTAATGAAAAACTGTTTTTT. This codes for CASRPDRGGNEKLFF.

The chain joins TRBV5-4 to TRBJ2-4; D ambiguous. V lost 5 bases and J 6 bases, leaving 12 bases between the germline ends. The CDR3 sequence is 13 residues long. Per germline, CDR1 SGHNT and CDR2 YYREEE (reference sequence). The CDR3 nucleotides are TGTGCCAGCAGTTCACCCATAGCAAACATTCAGTACTTC. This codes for CASSSPIANIQYF.

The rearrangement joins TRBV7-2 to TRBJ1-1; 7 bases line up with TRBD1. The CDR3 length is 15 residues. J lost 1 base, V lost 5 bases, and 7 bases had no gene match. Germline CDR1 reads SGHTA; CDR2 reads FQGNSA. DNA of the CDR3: TGTGCCAGCAGCGCACAGGGGCCTTCGAACACTGAAGCTTTCTTT. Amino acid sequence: CASSAQGPSNTEAFF. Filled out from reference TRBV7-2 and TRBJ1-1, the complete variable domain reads GAGVSQSPSNKVTEKGKDVELRCDPISGHTALYWYRQSLGQGLEFLIYFQGNSAPDKSGLPSDRFSAERTGGSVSTLTIQRTQQEDSAVYLCASSAQGPSNTEAFFGQGTRLTVV.

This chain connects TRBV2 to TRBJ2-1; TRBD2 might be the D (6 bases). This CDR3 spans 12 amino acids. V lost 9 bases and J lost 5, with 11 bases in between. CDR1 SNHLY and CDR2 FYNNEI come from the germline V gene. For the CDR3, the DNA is TGTGCCAGTACCGCTAGCGACAATGAGCAGTTCTTC. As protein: CASTASDNEQFF.

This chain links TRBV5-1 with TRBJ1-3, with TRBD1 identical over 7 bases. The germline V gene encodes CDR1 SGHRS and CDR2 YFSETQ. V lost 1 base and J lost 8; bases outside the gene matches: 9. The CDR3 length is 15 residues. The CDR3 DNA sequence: TGCGCCAGCAGCTTGTGGCAGGGGGGCTCTGACACCATATATTTT. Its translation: CASSLWQGGSDTIYF.

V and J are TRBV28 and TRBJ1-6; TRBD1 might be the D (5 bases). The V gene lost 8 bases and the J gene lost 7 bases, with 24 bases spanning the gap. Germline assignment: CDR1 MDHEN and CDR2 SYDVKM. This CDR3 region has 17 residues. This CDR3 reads CASDNRRGGHPNSPLHF. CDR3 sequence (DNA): TGTGCCAGCGACAATCGGAGGGGCGGTCACCCCAATTCACCCCTCCACTTT.

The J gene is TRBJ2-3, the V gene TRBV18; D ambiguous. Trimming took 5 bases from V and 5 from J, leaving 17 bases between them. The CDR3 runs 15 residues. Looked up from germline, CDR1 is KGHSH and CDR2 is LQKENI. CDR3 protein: CASSGGSRGRDTQYF. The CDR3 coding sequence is TGTGCCAGCTCAGGCGGTTCGAGAGGTCGAGATACGCAGTATTTT.

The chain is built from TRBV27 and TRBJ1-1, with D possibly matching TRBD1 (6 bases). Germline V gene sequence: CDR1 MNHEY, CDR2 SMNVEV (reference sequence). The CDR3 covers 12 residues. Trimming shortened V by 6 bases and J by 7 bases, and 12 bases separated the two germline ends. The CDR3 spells CASRPLGGEAFF. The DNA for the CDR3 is TGTGCCAGCAGGCCATTAGGGGGTGAAGCTTTCTTT.

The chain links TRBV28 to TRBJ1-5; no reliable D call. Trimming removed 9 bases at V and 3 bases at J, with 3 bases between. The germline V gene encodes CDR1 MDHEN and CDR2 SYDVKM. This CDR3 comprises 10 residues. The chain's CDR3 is CARLNQPQHF. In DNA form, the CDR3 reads TGTGCCAGACTCAATCAGCCCCAGCATTTT.

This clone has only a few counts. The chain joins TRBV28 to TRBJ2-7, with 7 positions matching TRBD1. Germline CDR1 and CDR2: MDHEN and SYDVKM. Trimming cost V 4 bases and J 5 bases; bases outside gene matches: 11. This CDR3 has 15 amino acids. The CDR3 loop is CASSSQGGRQDEQYF. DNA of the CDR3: TGTGCCAGCAGTTCCCAAGGGGGCAGGCAAGACGAGCAGTACTTC.

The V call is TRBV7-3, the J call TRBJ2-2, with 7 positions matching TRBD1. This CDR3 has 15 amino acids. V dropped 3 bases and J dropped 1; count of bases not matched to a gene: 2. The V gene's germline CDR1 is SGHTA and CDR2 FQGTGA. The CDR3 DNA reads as TGTGCCAGCAGCTTTGCAGGGGGGAACACCGGGGAGCTGTTTTTT. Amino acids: CASSFAGGNTGELFF.

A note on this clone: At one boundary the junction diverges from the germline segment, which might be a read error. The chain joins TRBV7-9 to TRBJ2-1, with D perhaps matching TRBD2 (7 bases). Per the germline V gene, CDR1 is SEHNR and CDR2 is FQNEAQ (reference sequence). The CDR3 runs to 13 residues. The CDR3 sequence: CSSSLGGPGEQFF. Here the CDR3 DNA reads TGTTCCAGCAGCTTGGGGGGGCCTGGTGAGCAGTTCTTC.

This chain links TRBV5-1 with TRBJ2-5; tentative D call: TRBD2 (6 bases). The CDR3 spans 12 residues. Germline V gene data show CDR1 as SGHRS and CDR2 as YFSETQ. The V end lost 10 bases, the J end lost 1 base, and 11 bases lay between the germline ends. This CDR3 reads CASSGFQETQYF. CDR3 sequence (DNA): TGCGCCTCCAGCGGGTTCCAAGAGACCCAGTACTTC.